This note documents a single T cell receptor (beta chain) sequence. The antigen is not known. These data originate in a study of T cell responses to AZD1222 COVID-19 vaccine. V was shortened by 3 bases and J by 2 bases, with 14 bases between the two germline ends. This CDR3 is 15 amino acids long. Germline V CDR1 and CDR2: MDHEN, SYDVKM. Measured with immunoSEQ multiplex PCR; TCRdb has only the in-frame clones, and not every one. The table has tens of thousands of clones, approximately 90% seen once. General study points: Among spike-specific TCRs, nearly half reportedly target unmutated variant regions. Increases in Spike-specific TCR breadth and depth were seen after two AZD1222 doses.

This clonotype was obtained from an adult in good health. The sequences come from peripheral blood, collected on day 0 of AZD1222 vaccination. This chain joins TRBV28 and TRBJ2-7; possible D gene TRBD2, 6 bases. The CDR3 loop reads CASSFMGGPTYEQYF. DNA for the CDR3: TGTGCCAGCAGTTTTATGGGAGGTCCTACCTACGAGCAGTACTTC. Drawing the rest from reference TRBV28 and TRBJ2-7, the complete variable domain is DVKVTQSSRYLVKRTGEKVFLECVQDMDHENMFWYRQDPGLGLRLIYFSYDVKMKEKGDIPEGYSVSREKKERFSLILESASTNQTSMYLCASSFMGGPTYEQYFGPGTRLTVT.